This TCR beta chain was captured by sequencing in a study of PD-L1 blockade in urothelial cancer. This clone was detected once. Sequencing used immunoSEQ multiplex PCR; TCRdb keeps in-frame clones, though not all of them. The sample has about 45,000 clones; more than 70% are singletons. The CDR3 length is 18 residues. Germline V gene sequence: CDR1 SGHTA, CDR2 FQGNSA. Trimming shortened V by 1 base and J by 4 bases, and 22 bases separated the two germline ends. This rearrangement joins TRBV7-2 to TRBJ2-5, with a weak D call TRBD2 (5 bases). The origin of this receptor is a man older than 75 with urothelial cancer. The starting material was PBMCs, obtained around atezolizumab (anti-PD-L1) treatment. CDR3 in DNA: TGTGCCAGCAGCTTAGTTTTGGCAGGAGGTCCCTTGGGAGAGACCCAGTACTTC. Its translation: CASSLVLAGGPLGETQYF.